This paragraph covers one TCR beta chain sequence. What it binds is not known. The repertoire was sequenced with immunoSEQ multiplex PCR; TCRdb's copy has only in-frame clones and lacks some. The sample gives nearly 60,000 clones, 75% to 90% of which show up once; over 0.7% is in the top ten. The CDR3 has 15 amino acids. The V and J ends lost 3 bases and 2 bases, in that order; junction bases with no gene match: 2. Germline V gene data show CDR1 as SEHNR and CDR2 as FQNEAQ (reference sequence). This entry is derived from a study of OX40 agonist ivuxolimab in advanced cancers. General study findings and limits: Expanded peripheral T cell antigen specificity was not determined. By week 6 at 0.1 to 3.0 mg/kg, blood CD4+ and CD8+ T cells had expanded clonally.

The chain carries TRBV7-9 and TRBJ2-3; 10 positions agree with TRBD1. Here the sequenced sample was CD4+ or CD8+ T cells sorted from blood, taken in a trial of the OX40 agonist ivuxolimab. The TCR comes from an adult with an advanced solid tumor such as melanoma, head and neck, liver or kidney cancer. CDR3 amino acids: CASSFGTGVTDTQYF. The CDR3, as DNA: TGTGCCAGCAGCTTCGGGACAGGGGTCACAGATACGCAGTATTTT. Variable domain in full (rest from reference TRBV7-9 and TRBJ2-3): DTGVSQNPRHKITKRGQNVTFRCDPISEHNRLYWYRQTLGQGPEFLTYFQNEAQLEKSRLLSDRFSAERPKGSFSTLEIQRTEQGDSAMYLCASSFGTGVTDTQYFGPGTRLTVL.